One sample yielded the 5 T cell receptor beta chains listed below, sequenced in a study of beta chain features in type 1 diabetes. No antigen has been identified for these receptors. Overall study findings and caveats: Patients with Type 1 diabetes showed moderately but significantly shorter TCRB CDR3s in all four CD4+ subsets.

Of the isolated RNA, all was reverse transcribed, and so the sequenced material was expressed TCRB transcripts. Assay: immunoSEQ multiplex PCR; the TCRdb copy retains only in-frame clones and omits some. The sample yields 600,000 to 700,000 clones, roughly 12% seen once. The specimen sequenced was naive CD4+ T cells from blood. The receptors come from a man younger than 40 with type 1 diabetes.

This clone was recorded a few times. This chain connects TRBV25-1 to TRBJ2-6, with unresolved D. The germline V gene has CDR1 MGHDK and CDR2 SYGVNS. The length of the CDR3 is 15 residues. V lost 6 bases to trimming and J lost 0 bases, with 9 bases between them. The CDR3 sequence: CASSPPGSGANVLTF. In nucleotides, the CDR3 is TGTGCCAGCAGCCCCCCGGGCTCTGGGGCCAACGTCCTGACTTTC.

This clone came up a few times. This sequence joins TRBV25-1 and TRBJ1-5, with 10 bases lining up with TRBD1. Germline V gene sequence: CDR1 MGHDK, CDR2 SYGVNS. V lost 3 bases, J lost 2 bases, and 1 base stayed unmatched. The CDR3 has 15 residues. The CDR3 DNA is TGTGCCAGCAGTGAGGGGACAGGGGGCAATCAGCCCCAGCATTTT. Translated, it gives CASSEGTGGNQPQHF.

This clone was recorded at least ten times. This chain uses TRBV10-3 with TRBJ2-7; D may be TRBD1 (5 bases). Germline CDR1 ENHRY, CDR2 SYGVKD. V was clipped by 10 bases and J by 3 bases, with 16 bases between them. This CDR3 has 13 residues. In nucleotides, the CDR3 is TGTGCCAGTAGGGCAGGGCCCGACTACGAGCAGTACTTC. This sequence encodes CASRAGPDYEQYF.

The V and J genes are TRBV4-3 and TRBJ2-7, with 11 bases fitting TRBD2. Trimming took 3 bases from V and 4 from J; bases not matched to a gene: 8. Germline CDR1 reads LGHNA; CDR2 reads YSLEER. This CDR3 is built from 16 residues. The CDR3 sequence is CASSHLGTSGLYEQYF. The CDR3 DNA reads TGCGCCAGCAGCCACTTAGGGACTAGCGGTTTATACGAGCAGTACTTC.

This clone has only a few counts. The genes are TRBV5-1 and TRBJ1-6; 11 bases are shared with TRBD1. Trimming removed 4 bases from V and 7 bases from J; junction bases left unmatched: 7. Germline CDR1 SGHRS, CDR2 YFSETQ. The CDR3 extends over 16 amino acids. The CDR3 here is CASSLVGQGGNSPLHF. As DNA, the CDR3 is TGCGCCAGCAGCCTCGTGGGACAGGGGGGAAATTCACCCCTCCACTTT.